This TCR beta chain was captured in a study of blood T cell repertoires in COVID-19. Generated by immunoSEQ multiplex PCR, the TCRdb table keeps only in-frame clones and is missing some. The data show approximately 68,000 clones, about 81% seen once. The CDR3 has 16 residues. CDR1 and CDR2 (germline): MNHNS, SASEGT. V shed 4 bases and J 0 bases; nucleotides not matched to a gene: 9. The TCR was taken from a human donor in a cohort sampled during active COVID-19. The chain uses TRBV6-1 and TRBJ2-7; the match to TRBD2 covers 7 bases. Sequencing used peripheral blood. CDR3 nucleotide sequence: TGTGCCAGCAGTGTCTTCGGGCGGGGGAGCTCCTACGAGCAGTACTTC. Protein product: CASSVFGRGSSYEQYF.